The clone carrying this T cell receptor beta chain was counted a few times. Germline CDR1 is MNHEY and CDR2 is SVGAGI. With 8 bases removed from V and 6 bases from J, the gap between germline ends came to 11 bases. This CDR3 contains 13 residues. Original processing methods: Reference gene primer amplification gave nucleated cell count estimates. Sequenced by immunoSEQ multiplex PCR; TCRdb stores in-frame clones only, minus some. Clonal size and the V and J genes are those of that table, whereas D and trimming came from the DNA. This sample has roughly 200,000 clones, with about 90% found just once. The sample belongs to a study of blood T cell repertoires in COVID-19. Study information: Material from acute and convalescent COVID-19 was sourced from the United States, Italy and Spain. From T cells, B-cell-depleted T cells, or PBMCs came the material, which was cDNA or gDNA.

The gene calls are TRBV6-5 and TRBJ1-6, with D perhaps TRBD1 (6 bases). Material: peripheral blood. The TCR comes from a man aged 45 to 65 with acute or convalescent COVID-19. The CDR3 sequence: CASRDTVNSPLHF. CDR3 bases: TGTGCCAGCCGGGACACTGTTAATTCACCCCTCCACTTT.